Listed below are T cell receptor beta chains from one sample, sequenced in a study of T-cell reconstitution after alpha-beta-depleted transplantation in children. TCRdb independently ran MiXCR on the PCR reads; one entry per CDR3 protein. The sample consists of nearly 550,000 distinct CDR3 sequences, about 16% of them appearing once. Source: PBMCs from the stem cell graft donor, taken from the stem cell graft. These receptors all come from a human donor who donated a stem cell graft to a child with acute lymphoblastic leukemia. The CDR3 runs from the conserved cysteine through the conserved F or W. The order of the fields is V gene, clone size, CDR3 protein. Part of the rows lack a size; the others show once, few, many or a class for expanded clones.

v_call: TRBV12-3/TRBV12-4
clone_size: NA
cdr3_aa: CASTSGGPTDTQYF

v_call: TRBV6-1
clone_size: NA
cdr3_aa: CASSHTGSGADVLTF

v_call: TRBV29-1
clone_size: few
cdr3_aa: CSVALGGPGELFF

v_call: TRBV12-3/TRBV12-4
clone_size: many
cdr3_aa: CASSFGNTIYF

v_call: TRBV12-5
clone_size: NA
cdr3_aa: CASGDDRGRRTGELFF

v_call: TRBV27
clone_size: NA
cdr3_aa: CASSSGLAGGPGETQYF

v_call: TRBV5-1
clone_size: NA
cdr3_aa: CASSFQMTSTDTQYF

v_call: TRBV7-9
clone_size: NA
cdr3_aa: CASSRSGYYEQYF

v_call: TRBV7-2
clone_size: few
cdr3_aa: CASSPRQGWNIQYF

v_call: TRBV7-8
clone_size: few
cdr3_aa: CASSVWDTHTDTQYF

v_call: TRBV6-1
clone_size: NA
cdr3_aa: CASSPTGRGLVNNEQFF

v_call: TRBV7-3
clone_size: NA
cdr3_aa: CASSLNLGAHYEQYF

v_call: TRBV12-3/TRBV12-4
clone_size: few
cdr3_aa: CASSLATDHEQYF

v_call: TRBV27
clone_size: once
cdr3_aa: CASSLIAGAPKETQYF

v_call: TRBV20-1
clone_size: few
cdr3_aa: CSARLSGTEAFF

v_call: TRBV6-1
clone_size: NA
cdr3_aa: CASLIARGSSYEQYF

v_call: TRBV2
clone_size: NA
cdr3_aa: CASSEGTSGVTDTQYF

v_call: TRBV20-1
clone_size: NA
cdr3_aa: CCVDTGGEQYF

v_call: TRBV7-3
clone_size: few
cdr3_aa: CASSSPGLLNEQFF

v_call: TRBV12-3/TRBV12-4
clone_size: few
cdr3_aa: CASSDRGQGYTEAFF

v_call: TRBV12-3/TRBV12-4
clone_size: many
cdr3_aa: CASSPPMNTEAFF

v_call: TRBV5-1
clone_size: NA
cdr3_aa: CASSYPGNTIYF